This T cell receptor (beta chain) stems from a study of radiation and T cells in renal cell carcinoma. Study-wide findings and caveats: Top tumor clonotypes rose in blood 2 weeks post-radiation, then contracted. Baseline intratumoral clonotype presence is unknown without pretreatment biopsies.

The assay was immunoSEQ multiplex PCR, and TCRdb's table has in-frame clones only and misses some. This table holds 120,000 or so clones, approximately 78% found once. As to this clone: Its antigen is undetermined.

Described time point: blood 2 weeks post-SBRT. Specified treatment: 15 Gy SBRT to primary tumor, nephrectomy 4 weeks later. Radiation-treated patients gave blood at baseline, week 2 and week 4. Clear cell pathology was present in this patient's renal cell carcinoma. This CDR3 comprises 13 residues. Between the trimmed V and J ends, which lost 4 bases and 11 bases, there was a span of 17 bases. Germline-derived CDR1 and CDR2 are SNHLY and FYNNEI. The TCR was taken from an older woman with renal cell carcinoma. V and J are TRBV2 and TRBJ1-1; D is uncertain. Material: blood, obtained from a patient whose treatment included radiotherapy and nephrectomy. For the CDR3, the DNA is TGTGCCAGCAGTGGTGCTGAGGCTGTCTGGGCTTTCTTT. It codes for CASSGAEAVWAFF.